The TCR beta chain under discussion was sequenced for a study of OX40 agonist ivuxolimab in advanced cancers. The study's findings and limits: In the 0.1-3.0 mg/kg groups, partial responders showed among the lowest expansion.

Clones were read by immunoSEQ multiplex PCR, and TCRdb kept only the in-frame ones, dropping some. The sample lists under 80,000 clones, around nine tenths occurring once. Of note for this clone: Its target is unknown.

Blood sampling was done at baseline, cycle 4 day 1, and cycle 7 day 1. The sample consisted of CD4+ or CD8+ T cells sorted from blood, taken in a trial of the OX40 agonist ivuxolimab. The clonotype comes from an adult with an advanced solid tumor such as melanoma, head and neck, liver or kidney cancer.

The CDR3 loop is CASSFSGTGGDGRIYGYTF. In nucleotides, the CDR3 is TGTGCCAGCAGTTTTTCCGGGACAGGGGGAGACGGCCGGATCTATGGCTACACCTTC. V usage is TRBV9 and J usage is TRBJ1-2; 11 bases map to TRBD1. Per germline, CDR1 SGDLS and CDR2 YYNGEE. V gave up 5 bases and J gave up 4 bases; unmatched junction bases: 19. This CDR3 comprises 19 residues.